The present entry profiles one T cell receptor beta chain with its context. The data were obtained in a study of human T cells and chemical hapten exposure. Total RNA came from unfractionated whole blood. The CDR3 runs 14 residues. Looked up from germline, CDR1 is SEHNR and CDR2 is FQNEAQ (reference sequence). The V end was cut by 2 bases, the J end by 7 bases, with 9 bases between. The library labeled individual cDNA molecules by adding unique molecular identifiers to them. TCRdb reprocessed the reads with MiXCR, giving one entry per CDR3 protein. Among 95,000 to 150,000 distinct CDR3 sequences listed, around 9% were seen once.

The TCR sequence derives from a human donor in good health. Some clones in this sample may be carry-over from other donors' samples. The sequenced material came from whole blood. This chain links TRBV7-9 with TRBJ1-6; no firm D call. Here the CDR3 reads CASSLILPNSPLHF. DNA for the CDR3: TGTGCCAGCAGCTTAATACTGCCAAATTCACCCCTCCACTTT.